What follows are 32 T cell receptor beta chains derived from one specimen sequenced in a study of technical replicates of blood from a handful of donors. The protocol was immunoSEQ multiplex PCR, while the TCRdb copy is restricted to in-frame clones and leaves out a portion. This sample has about 66,000 clones, with approximately 90% found just once. Sequences were obtained from PBMCs. Receptors were obtained from a human donor in good health. Some clones in this sample may be carry-over from other donors' samples.

V usage is TRBV19 and J usage is TRBJ2-7, with unresolved D. The V and J ends lost 10 bases and 3 bases respectively, with 10 bases between them. The CDR3 runs 11 residues. Germline loops: CDR1 LNHDA, CDR2 SQIVND (reference sequence). CDR3 sequence: CATGSLYEQYF. DNA for the CDR3: TGTGCCACCGGGTCTCTCTACGAGCAGTACTTC. Drawing the rest from reference TRBV19 and TRBJ2-7, the complete variable domain is DGGITQSPKYLFRKEGQNVTLSCEQNLNHDAMYWYRQDPGQGLRLIYYSQIVNDFQKGDIAEGYSVSREKKESFPLTVTSAQKNPTAFYLCATGSLYEQYFGPGTRLTVT.

The rearrangement links TRBV7-2 to TRBJ2-3, with 8 bases lining up with TRBD1. V shed 5 bases and J 2 bases; nucleotides not matched to a gene: 12. CDR3 length: 17 residues. From germline, CDR1 is SGHTA and CDR2 FQGNSA. The CDR3 region is CASSGGPGQAYTDTQYF. The CDR3, as DNA: TGTGCCAGCAGCGGGGGACCGGGACAGGCCTACACAGATACGCAGTATTTT.

The table lists this clone with a few counts. This chain connects TRBV21-1 to TRBJ2-7; the table's D call of TRBD1 was not tested on the DNA. TRBV21-1 is marked as a pseudogene. This CDR3 is built from 17 residues. CDR3 bases: TGTGCCAGCAGCAAAGAGGACGAGGAGGGACAGGGTATGGAGCAGTACTTC. Protein sequence: CASSKEDEEGQGMEQYF.

The chain has TRBV6-6 and TRBJ1-2, with a weak D call TRBD1 (6 bases). The V and J ends lost 6 bases and 4 bases respectively, with 12 bases between them. The CDR3 extends over 13 amino acids. Germline V gene data show CDR1 as MNHNY and CDR2 as SVGAGI (reference sequence). The CDR3 sequence is CASSRDRSYGYTF. The CDR3 DNA follows: TGTGCCAGCAGCCGAGACAGGAGCTATGGCTACACCTTC.

The V and J genes are TRBV27 and TRBJ2-1; D remains ambiguous. The CDR3 has 13 residues. The V and J ends lost 4 bases and 10 bases respectively, with 14 bases between them. Germline loops: CDR1 MNHEY, CDR2 SMNVEV (reference sequence). This CDR3 is CASSYARRVEQFF. The CDR3 DNA reads TGTGCCAGCAGTTATGCTCGCCGGGTCGAGCAGTTCTTC.

Only a few counts were recorded for this clone. The chain couples TRBV30 to TRBJ1-3, with 12 bases aligning to TRBD1. There are 15 residues in the CDR3. J gave up 3 bases and V 3 bases, and 3 bases lay outside the gene matches. CDR1 is GTSNPN, CDR2 SVGIG, per germline (reference sequence). Here the CDR3 reads CAWSGDRGHGNTIYF. The CDR3 DNA sequence: TGTGCCTGGAGCGGGGACAGGGGGCATGGAAACACCATATATTTT.

The chain combines TRBV6-4 with TRBJ2-1; 8 bases agree with TRBD2. Germline V CDR1 and CDR2: MRHNA, SNTAGT. The V gene end was trimmed by 0 bases and the J gene end by 14 bases; junction bases not matched to a gene: 6. This CDR3 spans 13 amino acids. The CDR3 nucleotides read TGTGCCAGCAGTGACTCCTCGGGACTAGGAAAGTTCTTC. Its protein is CASSDSSGLGKFF.

V is TRBV6-1 and J is TRBJ2-6; maybe TRBD2 (5 bases). Per germline, CDR1 MNHNS and CDR2 SASEGT. The CDR3 totals 16 residues. The germline V and J ends were trimmed by 2 bases and 4 bases, with 12 bases remaining between them. The chain's CDR3 is CASSEPGGWGANVLTF. The CDR3 DNA is TGTGCCAGCAGTGAACCAGGCGGGTGGGGGGCCAACGTCCTGACTTTC.

This chain uses TRBV9 with TRBJ1-1; tentative D call: TRBD1 (5 bases). CDR1 SGDLS and CDR2 YYNGEE come from the germline V gene. The CDR3 totals 13 residues. With 0 bases removed from V and 11 bases from J, the gap between germline ends came to 14 bases. CDR3 residues: CASSVATGERAFF. Here the CDR3 DNA reads TGTGCCAGCAGCGTAGCTACGGGGGAGAGGGCTTTCTTT.

This clone was counted a single time. The V and J genes are TRBV15 and TRBJ1-2, with 8 bases fitting TRBD1. There are 16 residues in the CDR3. CDR1 LNHNV and CDR2 YYDKDF come from the germline V gene (reference sequence). V trimming: 3 bases; J trimming: 7 bases; junction bases outside the gene matches: 13. The chain's CDR3 is CATSREPQDRGFGYTF. The CDR3 DNA reads as TGTGCCACCAGCAGGGAACCCCAAGACAGGGGATTTGGCTACACCTTC.

This clone was counted a single time. The chain couples TRBV7-2 to TRBJ2-7, with D possibly being TRBD1 (6 bases). The CDR3 is 15 residues long. Trimming cost V 2 bases and J 6 bases, with 17 bases left between them. The germline CDR1 and CDR2 sequences are SGHTA and FQGNSA. The CDR3 coding sequence is TGTGCCAGCAGCTTACAGACCTCAAGAGGGGGCGAGCAGTACTTC. Translation: CASSLQTSRGGEQYF.

J is TRBJ2-7 and V is TRBV25-1; 10 positions match TRBD1. V lost 3 bases, J lost 4 bases, and 12 bases stayed unmatched. The CDR3 totals 17 residues. In germline, CDR1 is MGHDK, CDR2 SYGVNS. CDR3 bases: TGTGCCAGCAGTGAGGGGCCGGGGAGGGGACAGGGGTACGAGCAGTACTTC. It yields the protein CASSEGPGRGQGYEQYF.

V is TRBV6-1 and J is TRBJ1-4, with TRBD1 as a possible D gene (5 bases). The CDR3 runs 13 residues. Trimming shortened V by 0 bases and J by 11 bases, and 10 bases separated the two germline ends. Germline assignment: CDR1 MNHNS and CDR2 SASEGT. CDR3 in DNA: TGTGCCAGCAGTGAAGCGCGTAGGGGTAAACTGTTTTTT. Protein sequence: CASSEARRGKLFF.

This clone is labeled as medium-sized. V usage is TRBV6-1 and J usage is TRBJ2-5, with 9 bases that match TRBD2. The germline V gene has CDR1 MNHNS and CDR2 SASEGT. The CDR3 runs to 14 residues. J was trimmed by 5 bases and V by 7 bases; bases with no gene match: 8. Here the CDR3 DNA reads TGTGCCAGCATAGCGGGGGAATTTTCGGAGACCCAGTACTTC. It yields the protein CASIAGEFSETQYF.

The chain has TRBV5-4 and TRBJ2-7; TRBD2 aligns across 8 bases. Unmatched junction bases numbered 9, after V lost 0 bases and J lost 4 bases. This CDR3 comprises 16 residues. Germline-derived CDR1 and CDR2 are SGHNT and YYREEE (reference sequence). The CDR3 spells CASSLVAASGRYEQYF. The CDR3, as DNA: TGTGCCAGCAGCTTGGTAGCGGCTAGCGGGCGTTACGAGCAGTACTTC. The full variable domain, with the rest looked up from reference TRBV5-4 and TRBJ2-7, is ETGVTQSPTHLIKTRGQQVTLRCSSQSGHNTVSWYQQALGQGPQFIFQYYREEENGRGNFPPRFSGLQFPNYSSELNVNALELDDSALYLCASSLVAASGRYEQYFGPGTRLTVT.

This rearrangement joins TRBV27 to TRBJ2-1; D remains unclear. The CDR3 spans 13 residues. CDR1 and CDR2 (germline): MNHEY, SMNVEV (reference sequence). With 6 bases removed from V and 9 bases from J, the gap between germline ends came to 15 bases. Written as DNA, the CDR3 is TGTGCCAGCAGGATAGGTCGGGTCGCTGAGCAGTTCTTC. It translates to CASRIGRVAEQFF.

V usage is TRBV25-1 and J usage is TRBJ2-2; 9 nucleotides agree with TRBD1. V lost 5 bases and J lost 5; bases outside the gene matches: 6. CDR3 size: 15 residues. Germline V gene data show CDR1 as MGHDK and CDR2 as SYGVNS. CDR3 region: CASSSGTGNTGELFF. The CDR3 DNA is TGTGCCAGCAGTTCGGGGACAGGGAATACCGGGGAGCTGTTTTTT.

This rearrangement joins TRBV7-9 to TRBJ2-3; 7 bases fit TRBD1. This CDR3 is 14 amino acids long. The J segment lost 4 bases and the V segment lost 5 bases, leaving 6 bases of the junction unmatched. Germline loops: CDR1 SEHNR, CDR2 FQNEAQ (reference sequence). CDR3 residues: CASSPFDRADTQYF. The CDR3 DNA sequence: TGTGCCAGCAGCCCTTTCGACAGGGCAGATACGCAGTATTTT.

The genes are TRBV19 and TRBJ1-6, with D hard to call. This CDR3 has 14 residues. The V and J ends lost 3 bases and 11 bases respectively, with 14 bases between them. The germline V gene encodes CDR1 LNHDA and CDR2 SQIVND (reference sequence). CDR3 sequence reads: CASSIRTPGPPLHF. CDR3 DNA: TGTGCCAGTAGTATTAGGACTCCTGGACCACCCCTCCACTTT.

The chain carries TRBV7-2 and TRBJ2-5, with 7 positions matching TRBD1. The CDR3 is 15 residues long. The V gene's germline CDR1 is SGHTA and CDR2 FQGNSA. Losses at the gene ends were 5 bases for V and 2 bases for J; bases not matched to a gene: 8. CDR3 loop: CASSLGTALQETQYF. DNA of the CDR3: TGTGCCAGCAGCCTAGGGACAGCACTGCAAGAGACCCAGTACTTC.

The rearrangement links TRBV4-2 to TRBJ2-2; 9 bases align to TRBD1. Losses at the gene ends were 0 bases for V and 5 bases for J; bases not matched to a gene: 4. The CDR3 has 16 amino acids. Germline loops: CDR1 LGHNA, CDR2 YNFKEQ. CDR3 bases: TGTGCCAGCAGCCAAGAAGGGGACAGGGTGACCGGGGAGCTGTTTTTT. This codes for CASSQEGDRVTGELFF.

The rearrangement joins TRBV19 to TRBJ1-5; 7 bases agree with TRBD1. After removal of 5 bases from V and 0 bases from J, the junction contained 4 bases not matched to a gene. CDR3 length: 15 amino acids. The germline gives CDR1 LNHDA, CDR2 SQIVND (reference sequence). The CDR3 DNA reads as TGTGCCAGTAGTCTCCGGGACAGTAGCAATCAGCCCCAGCATTTT. Protein sequence: CASSLRDSSNQPQHF.

The chain links TRBV27 to TRBJ2-3; D may be TRBD1 (6 bases). This CDR3 is built from 12 residues. CDR1 and CDR2 (germline): MNHEY, SMNVEV (reference sequence). The V end lost 4 bases, the J end lost 4 bases, and 6 bases lay between the germline ends. CDR3 nucleotide sequence: TGTGCCAGCAGTTCAGGGGCAGATACGCAGTATTTT. Translated: CASSSGADTQYF.

The chain combines TRBV7-8 with TRBJ2-7; D remains ambiguous. This CDR3 is 12 amino acids long. The V gene lost 3 bases and the J gene lost 7 bases, with 10 bases spanning the gap. Looked up from germline, CDR1 is SGHVS and CDR2 is FQNEAQ. As DNA, the CDR3 is TGTGCCAGCAGCTTGGCGGTAAGGGAGCAGTACTTC. Translation: CASSLAVREQYF.

The chain has TRBV7-2 and TRBJ2-2; a weak D match, TRBD2 (5 bases). The CDR3 runs to 14 residues. The germline V gene encodes CDR1 SGHTA and CDR2 FQGNSA. Between the trimmed V and J ends, which lost 4 bases and 6 bases, there was a span of 12 bases. CDR3 residues: CASSSPREPGELFF. The CDR3 coding sequence is TGTGCCAGCAGCTCTCCAAGGGAGCCCGGGGAGCTGTTTTTT.

This sequence joins TRBV5-4 and TRBJ2-2, with a tentative D call TRBD2 (5 bases). Deletions cut 3 bases from V and 2 bases from J, with 14 bases between. The CDR3 consists of 16 residues. Germline CDR1 and CDR2: SGHNT and YYREEE (reference sequence). Written as DNA, the CDR3 is TGTGCCAGCAGCTCGGGGAAAAGCGGTAACACCGGGGAGCTGTTTTTT. It specifies CASSSGKSGNTGELFF.

V usage is TRBV30 and J usage is TRBJ1-2; 8 bases are a match to TRBD1. The V gene's germline CDR1 is GTSNPN and CDR2 SVGIG (reference sequence). Trimming at V came to 5 bases and at J to 2 bases, leaving 10 bases not matched to a gene. The CDR3 sequence is 15 residues long. CDR3 protein: CAWGTGGRANYGYTF. The CDR3 DNA follows: TGTGCCTGGGGGACAGGCGGGCGGGCGAACTATGGCTACACCTTC. Full variable domain (remainder filled in from reference TRBV30 and TRBJ1-2): SQTIHQWPATLVQPVGSPLSLECTVEGTSNPNLYWYRQAAGRGLQLLFYSVGIGQISSEVPQNLSASRPQDRQFILSSKKLLLSDSGFYLCAWGTGGRANYGYTFGSGTRLTVV.

In its sample, this clone was seen a few times. The chain recombines TRBV6-6 with TRBJ1-1; D gene unclear. Per germline, CDR1 MNHNY and CDR2 SVGAGI (reference sequence). V lost 6 bases, J lost 5 bases, and 10 bases lay in between. This CDR3 is built from 12 residues. CDR3 amino acids: CASSPRATEAFF. Written as DNA, the CDR3 is TGTGCCAGCAGCCCAAGAGCGACTGAAGCTTTCTTT.

The chain couples TRBV7-6 to TRBJ2-7, with 10 bases that match TRBD1. This CDR3 has 15 residues. The germline V gene has CDR1 SGHVS and CDR2 FNYEAQ. The V segment lost 5 bases and the J segment 4 bases; nucleotides outside the gene matches: 8. CDR3 sequence reads: CASSPTLDRGYEQYF. The DNA of the CDR3 is TGTGCCAGCAGCCCGACTTTGGACAGGGGGTACGAGCAGTACTTC.

The chain joins TRBV6-1 to TRBJ2-1, with TRBD1 as a possible D gene (6 bases). This CDR3 has 15 residues. Germline V CDR1 and CDR2: MNHNS, SASEGT. The V and J ends lost 7 bases and 2 bases respectively, with 15 bases between them. CDR3 nucleotides: TGTGCCAGCATCGAGACAGGAAGACCCTACAATGAGCAGTTCTTC. Translation gives CASIETGRPYNEQFF.

The V and J genes are TRBV7-8 and TRBJ1-1; 8 nucleotides line up with TRBD1. Germline CDR1 and CDR2: SGHVS and FQNEAQ. V shed 1 base and J 4 bases; nucleotides not matched to a gene: 5. This CDR3 is 15 amino acids long. For the CDR3, the DNA is TGTGCCAGCAGCTTAGGGACAGGGCGGACCACTGAAGCTTTCTTT. This translates into CASSLGTGRTTEAFF.

The chain employs TRBV30 and TRBJ1-2; 9 nucleotides align to TRBD1. The CDR3 contains 14 residues. The trim removed 3 bases at V and 2 bases at J, leaving 4 bases unmatched. Germline-derived CDR1 and CDR2 are GTSNPN and SVGIG (reference sequence). The CDR3 protein is CAWSPGQGNYGYTF. CDR3 in DNA: TGTGCCTGGAGCCCGGGACAGGGAAACTATGGCTACACCTTC.